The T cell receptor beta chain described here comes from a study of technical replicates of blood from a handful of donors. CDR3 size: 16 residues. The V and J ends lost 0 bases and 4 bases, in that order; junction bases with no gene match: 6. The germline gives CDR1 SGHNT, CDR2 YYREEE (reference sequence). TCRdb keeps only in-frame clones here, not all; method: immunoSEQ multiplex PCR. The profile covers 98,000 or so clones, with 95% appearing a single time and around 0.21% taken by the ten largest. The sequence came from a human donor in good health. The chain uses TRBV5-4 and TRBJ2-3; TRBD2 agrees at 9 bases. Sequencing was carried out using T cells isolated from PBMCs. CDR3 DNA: TGTGCCAGCAGCTTGGGAAAGACTAGCGGCCCAGATACGCAGTATTTT. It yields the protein CASSLGKTSGPDTQYF.